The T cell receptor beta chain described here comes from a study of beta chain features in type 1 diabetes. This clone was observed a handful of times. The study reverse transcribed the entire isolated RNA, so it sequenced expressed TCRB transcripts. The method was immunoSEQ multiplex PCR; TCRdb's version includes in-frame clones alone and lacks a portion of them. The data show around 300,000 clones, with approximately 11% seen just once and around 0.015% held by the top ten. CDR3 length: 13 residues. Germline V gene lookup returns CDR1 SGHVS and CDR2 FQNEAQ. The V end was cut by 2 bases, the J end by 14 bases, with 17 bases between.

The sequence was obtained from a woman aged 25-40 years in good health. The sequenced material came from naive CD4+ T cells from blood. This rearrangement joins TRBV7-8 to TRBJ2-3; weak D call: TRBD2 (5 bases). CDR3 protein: CASSLSLRLLGYF. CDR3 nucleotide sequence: TGTGCCAGCAGCTTATCGTTGAGACTATTGGGGTATTTT.